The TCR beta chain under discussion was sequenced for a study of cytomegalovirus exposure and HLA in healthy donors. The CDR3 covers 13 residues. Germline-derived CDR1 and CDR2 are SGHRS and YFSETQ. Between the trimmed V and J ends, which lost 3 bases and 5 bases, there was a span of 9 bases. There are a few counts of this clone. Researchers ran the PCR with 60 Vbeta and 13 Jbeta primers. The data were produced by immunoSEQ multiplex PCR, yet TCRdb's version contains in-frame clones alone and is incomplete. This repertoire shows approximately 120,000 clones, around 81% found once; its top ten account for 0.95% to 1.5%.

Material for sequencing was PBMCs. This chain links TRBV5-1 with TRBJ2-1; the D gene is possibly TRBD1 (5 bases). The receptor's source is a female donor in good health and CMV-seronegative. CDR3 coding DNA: TGCGCCAGCAGCTCCAGGGCCCACAATGAGCAGTTCTTC. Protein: CASSSRAHNEQFF.